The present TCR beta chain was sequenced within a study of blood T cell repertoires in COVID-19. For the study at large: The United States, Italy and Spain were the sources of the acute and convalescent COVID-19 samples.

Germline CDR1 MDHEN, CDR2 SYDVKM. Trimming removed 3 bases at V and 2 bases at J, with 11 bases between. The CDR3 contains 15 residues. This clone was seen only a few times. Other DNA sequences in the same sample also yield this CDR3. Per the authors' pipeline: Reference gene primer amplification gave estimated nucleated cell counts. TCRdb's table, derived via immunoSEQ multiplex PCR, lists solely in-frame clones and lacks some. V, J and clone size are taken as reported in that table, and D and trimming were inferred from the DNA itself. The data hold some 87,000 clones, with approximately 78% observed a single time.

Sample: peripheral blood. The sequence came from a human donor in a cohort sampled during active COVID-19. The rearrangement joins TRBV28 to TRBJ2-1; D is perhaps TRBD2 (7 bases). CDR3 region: CASSLGGGPYNEQFF. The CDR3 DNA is TGTGCCAGCAGTTTGGGCGGGGGCCCCTACAATGAGCAGTTCTTC.